The present TCR beta chain was sequenced within a study of identical twins. Broader study findings: Models came in too low on out-of-frame TCR alpha sharing in monozygotic twins. Part of the zero-insertion signal could reflect confounding by invariant MAIT and iNKT cells. Cord blood beta clonotypes that were abundant carried fewer insertions, and memory repertoires showed no such trend.

In germline, CDR1 is MNHEY, CDR2 SVGEGT. This CDR3 is 12 amino acids long. Deletions cut 2 bases from V and 8 bases from J, with 9 bases between. This clonotype was seen only a few times. As yet, its antigen is unknown. Template switching added a universal primer binding site, and final cDNA carried unique molecular identifiers. TCRdb fed the 5' RACE reads into MiXCR, producing one record per CDR3 protein. Seen here are some 500,000 distinct CDR3 sequences, roughly 9.5% observed once, and the top ten hold roughly 3%. These data were also reused for a study on yellow fever vaccine responses in identical twins.

The sequencing sample was made of PBMCs. The gene calls are TRBV6-2 or TRBV6-3 and TRBJ1-2; maybe TRBD1 (5 bases). The sequence was obtained from a woman under 30 in good health. This chain's CDR3 is CASSYTGRGYTF. The CDR3 DNA reads TGTGCCAGCAGTTACACAGGACGGGGCTACACCTTC.